This T cell receptor beta chain was profiled in a study of OX40 agonist ivuxolimab in advanced cancers. Findings and caveats of the study: Antigens targeted by the expanded peripheral T cells were not determined.

Method: immunoSEQ multiplex PCR; TCRdb's copy keeps in-frame clones and lacks some. The sample yields approximately 70,000 clones, around 88% seen once. As to this clone: Its target is unknown.

The investigators sampled blood at baseline, at cycle 4 day 1, and at cycle 7 day 1. Germline CDR1 and CDR2: MDHEN and SYDVKM. V was pared by 7 bases and J by 5 bases, with 11 bases between. The CDR3 loop spans 12 amino acids. The J gene is TRBJ1-1, the V gene TRBV28; no firm D call. Sequencing used CD4+ or CD8+ T cells sorted from blood, obtained in a trial of the OX40 agonist ivuxolimab. The receptor was derived from an adult with an advanced solid tumor such as melanoma, head and neck, liver or kidney cancer. CDR3 bases: TGTGCCAGCACCGGAGGCGTAACTGAAGCTTTCTTT. Its protein is CASTGGVTEAFF. The full variable domain, in which reference TRBV28 and TRBJ1-1 provide the parts outside the CDR3, is DVKVTQSSRYLVKRTGEKVFLECVQDMDHENMFWYRQDPGLGLRLIYFSYDVKMKEKGDIPEGYSVSREKKERFSLILESASTNQTSMYLCASTGGVTEAFFGQGTRLTVV.